A single sample is the source of the 8 T cell receptor beta chains below, sequenced in a study of human thymus T cells. The protocol was immunoSEQ multiplex PCR, while the TCRdb copy is restricted to in-frame clones and leaves out a portion. The table lists some 80,000 clones, approximately 96% of them singletons. The study used thymus tissue resected during corrective heart surgery. Material for sequencing was thymus tissue. These receptors were taken from a boy under two years old with a congenital heart defect but otherwise immunologically healthy.

V and J are TRBV18 and TRBJ2-7, with unresolved D. Per germline, CDR1 KGHSH and CDR2 LQKENI. The V gene lost 3 bases and the J gene lost 0 bases, with 15 bases spanning the gap. CDR3 size: 16 residues. The CDR3 DNA reads TGTGCCAGCTCACCGGGGTTCTCGCGACACTCCTACGAGCAGTACTTC. This codes for CASSPGFSRHSYEQYF.

With regard to this clone: Sequence at one end of the junction differs from germline and may be a read error. The chain couples TRBV2 to TRBJ2-3; TRBD2 matches at 7 bases. The CDR3 contains 18 residues. Germline V CDR1 and CDR2: SNHLY, FYNNEI. The DNA for the CDR3 is TGTGCCAGCAGCGAAGTCCCCCGACTAGCAGGGTACACAGATACGCAGTATTTT. It translates to CASSEVPRLAGYTDTQYF.

J is TRBJ1-1 and V is TRBV6-5; maybe TRBD1 (5 bases). This CDR3 is built from 14 residues. V was pared by 9 bases and J by 11 bases, with 25 bases between. The germline gives CDR1 MNHEY, CDR2 SVGAGI. CDR3: CASWGSGTALKAFF. The CDR3 nucleotides are TGTGCCAGTTGGGGATCCGGGACGGCTTTGAAGGCTTTCTTT.

V is TRBV28 and J is TRBJ1-2, with a tentative D call TRBD1 (6 bases). Trimming pared 1 base from V and 0 bases from J, leaving 9 bases between. This CDR3 contains 15 residues. Germline CDR1 and CDR2: MDHEN and SYDVKM. The CDR3 sequence: CASSLFQGTNYGYTF. DNA for the CDR3: TGTGCCAGCAGTTTATTTCAGGGGACTAACTATGGCTACACCTTC.

This clone has just a few counts. This chain links TRBV2 with TRBJ1-2, with no clear D. CDR1 is SNHLY and CDR2 is FYNNEI in the germline V gene. The CDR3 consists of 12 residues. Trimming shortened V by 7 bases and J by 6 bases, and 12 bases separated the two germline ends. The DNA for the CDR3 is TGTGCCAGCACCCGACGGGGAGATGGCTACACCTTC. Translating gives CASTRRGDGYTF.

Concerning this clone itself: Relative to the germline gene, one junction end is altered; a read error may explain this. This chain uses TRBV6-6 with TRBJ2-7, with D possibly TRBD1 on 6 matching bases. Germline V CDR1 and CDR2: MNHNY, SVGAGI (reference sequence). The length of the CDR3 is 14 residues. The CDR3 loop reads CASTYPKQGYEQYF. The DNA of the CDR3 is TGTGCCAGCACTTACCCTAAACAGGGCTACGAGCAGTACTTC.

V is TRBV7-2 and J is TRBJ2-7, with TRBD2 matching over 8 bases. After removal of 4 bases from V and 0 bases from J, the junction contained 5 bases not matched to a gene. In germline, CDR1 is SGHTA, CDR2 FQGNSA. This CDR3 has 15 amino acids. DNA of the CDR3: TGTGCCAGCAGCTGTTCGGGGGGGAGCTCCTACGAGCAGTACTTC. This sequence encodes CASSCSGGSSYEQYF.

The DNA of the CDR3 is TGTGCCAGCAGCTTATTGGAATTTTTTCGGGGGAATGAGCAGTTCTTC. This encodes CASSLLEFFRGNEQFF. The V gene is TRBV7-6, the J gene TRBJ2-1; D might be TRBD2 (6 bases). The CDR3 spans 16 residues. The germline V gene encodes CDR1 SGHVS and CDR2 FNYEAQ. Deletions cut 2 bases from V and 7 bases from J, with 18 bases between.